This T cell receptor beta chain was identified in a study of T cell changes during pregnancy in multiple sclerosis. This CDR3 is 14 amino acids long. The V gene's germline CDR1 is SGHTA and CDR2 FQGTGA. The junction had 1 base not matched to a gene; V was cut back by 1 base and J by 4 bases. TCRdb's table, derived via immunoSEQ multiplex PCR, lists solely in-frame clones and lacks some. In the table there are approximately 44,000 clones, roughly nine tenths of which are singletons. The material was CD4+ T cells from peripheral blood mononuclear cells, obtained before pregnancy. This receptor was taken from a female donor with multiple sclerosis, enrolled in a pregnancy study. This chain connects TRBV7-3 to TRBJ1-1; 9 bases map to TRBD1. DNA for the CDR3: TGTGCCAGCAGCTTAAACAGGGGGCTCACTGAAGCTTTCTTT. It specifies CASSLNRGLTEAFF.